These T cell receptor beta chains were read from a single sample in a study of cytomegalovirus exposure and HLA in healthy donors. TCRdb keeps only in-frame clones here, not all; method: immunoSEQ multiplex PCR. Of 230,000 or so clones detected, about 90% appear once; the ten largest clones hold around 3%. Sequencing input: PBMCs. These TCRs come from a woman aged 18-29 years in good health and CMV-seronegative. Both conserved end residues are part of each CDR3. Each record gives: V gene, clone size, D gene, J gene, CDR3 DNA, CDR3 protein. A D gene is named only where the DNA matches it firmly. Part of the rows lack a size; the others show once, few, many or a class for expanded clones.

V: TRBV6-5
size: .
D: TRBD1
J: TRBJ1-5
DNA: TGTGCCAGCAGACCCGGGACAGGGGTTTCCTGGCCCCAGCATTTT
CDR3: CASRPGTGVSWPQHF

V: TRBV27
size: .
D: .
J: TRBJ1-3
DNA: TGTGCCAGAGGGGGGGGGTTGAGCTCTGGAAACACCATATATTTT
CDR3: CARGGGLSSGNTIYF

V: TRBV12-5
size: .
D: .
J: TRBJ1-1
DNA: TGTGCTAGTGGTTTTTCCCCCGACACTGAAGCTTTCTTT
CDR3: CASGFSPDTEAFF

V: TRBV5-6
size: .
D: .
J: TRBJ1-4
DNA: TGTGCCAGCAGCTTGGAGGGAGACCCAAATGAAAAACTGTTTTTT
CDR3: CASSLEGDPNEKLFF

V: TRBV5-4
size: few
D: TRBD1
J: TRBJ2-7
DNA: TGTGCCAGCAGCGGGGGACAGGGCTGGGTCGAGCAGTACTTC
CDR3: CASSGGQGWVEQYF

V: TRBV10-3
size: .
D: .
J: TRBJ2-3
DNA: TGTGCCATCCGGAGAGAGGATACGCAGTATTTT
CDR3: CAIRREDTQYF

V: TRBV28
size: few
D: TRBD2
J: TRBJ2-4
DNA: TGTGCCAGCAGTCAGGGATCTAGCGGGAGGGTAGCCAAAAACATTCAGTACTTC
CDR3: CASSQGSSGRVAKNIQYF

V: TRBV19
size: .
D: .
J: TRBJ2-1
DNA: TGTGCCAGTAGATCGGGGATTTCCAATGAGCAGTTCTTC
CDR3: CASRSGISNEQFF

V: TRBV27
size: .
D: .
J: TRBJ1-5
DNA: TGTGCCAGCAGTTTCCTAGATAGCAATCAGCCCCAGCATTTT
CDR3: CASSFLDSNQPQHF

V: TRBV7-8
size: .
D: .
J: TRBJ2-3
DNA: TGTGCCAGCAGCCAAGGAGGGAACACAGATACGCAGTATTTT
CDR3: CASSQGGNTDTQYF

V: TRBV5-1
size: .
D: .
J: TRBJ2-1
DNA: TGCGCCAGCAGCTTCGGAGGGAACAATGAGCAGTTCTTC
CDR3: CASSFGGNNEQFF

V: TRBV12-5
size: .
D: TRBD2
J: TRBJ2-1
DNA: TGTGCTAGTGGCATGGGGACTAGCGGCAATGAGCAGTTCTTC
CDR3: CASGMGTSGNEQFF

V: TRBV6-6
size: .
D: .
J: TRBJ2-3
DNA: TGTGCCAGCAGTTACTCTTCTAGCACAGATACGCAGTATTTT
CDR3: CASSYSSSTDTQYF

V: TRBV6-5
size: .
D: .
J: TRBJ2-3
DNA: TGTGCCAGCAGTTACTCGATTGGCGGGGAAGCAGATACGCAGTATTTT
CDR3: CASSYSIGGEADTQYF

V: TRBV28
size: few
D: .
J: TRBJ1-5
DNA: TGTGCCAGCAGTTTAGGAGAGAACAATCAGCCCCAGCATTTT
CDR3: CASSLGENNQPQHF

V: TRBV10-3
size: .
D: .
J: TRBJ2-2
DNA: TGTGCCATCAGTGAGTCTAGAGGTTTAAGTGCCGGGGAGCTGTTTTTT
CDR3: CAISESRGLSAGELFF

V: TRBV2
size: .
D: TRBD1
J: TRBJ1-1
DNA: TGTGCCAGCAGTCGGCACCGGCGGGTAACTACGACAGGGGGCGGGAACACTGAAGCTTTCTTT
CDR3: CASSRHRRVTTTGGGNTEAFF

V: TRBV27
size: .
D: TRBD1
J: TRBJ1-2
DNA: TGTGCCAGCAGCCACCGGACAGGCGAGATCTATGGCTACACCTTC
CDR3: CASSHRTGEIYGYTF

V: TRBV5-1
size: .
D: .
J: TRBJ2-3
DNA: TGCGCCAGCAGCTCATGGGGCGCAGATACGCAGTATTTT
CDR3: CASSSWGADTQYF

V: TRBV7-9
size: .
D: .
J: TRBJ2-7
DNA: TGTGCCAGCAGCTTAGAAAGTTTTACAGGGAAGATTGGCGAGCAGTACTTC
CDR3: CASSLESFTGKIGEQYF

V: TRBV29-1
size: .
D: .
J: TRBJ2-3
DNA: TGCAGCGTGGAGAGGGGGGGGCACTCAGATACGCAGTATTTT
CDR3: CSVERGGHSDTQYF

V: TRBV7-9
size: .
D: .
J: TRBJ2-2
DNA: TGTGCCAGCAGCCGACTACGGGGACTCAGGAACACCGGGGAGCTGTTTTTT
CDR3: CASSRLRGLRNTGELFF

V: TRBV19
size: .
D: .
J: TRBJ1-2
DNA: TGTGCCAGTAGTATATCCAGTAATTCCTATGGCTACACCTTC
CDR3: CASSISSNSYGYTF

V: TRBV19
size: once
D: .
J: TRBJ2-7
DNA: TGTGCCAGTAGTATTCAGGGACAAACCTACGAGCAGTACTTC
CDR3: CASSIQGQTYEQYF

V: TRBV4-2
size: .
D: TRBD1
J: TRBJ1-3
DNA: TGTGCCAGCAGCCAAGGGACCGGACAGGGTACTGGAAACACCATATATTTT
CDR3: CASSQGTGQGTGNTIYF

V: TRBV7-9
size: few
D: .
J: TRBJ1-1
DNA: TGTGCCTCGAGAGACAGGACCCTGAACACTGAAGCTTTCTTT
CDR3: CASRDRTLNTEAFF